The present entry profiles one T cell receptor beta chain with its context. The data were obtained in a study of blood T cell repertoires in COVID-19. The overall study: Researchers got acute and convalescent COVID-19 samples from the United States, Italy and Spain. PBMCs, B-cell-depleted T cells, or T cells were the source of the cDNA or gDNA that made up the material.

Under the authors' procedure: Nucleated cell number was recorded as an estimate derived from reference gene primer amplification. Generated by immunoSEQ multiplex PCR, the TCRdb table keeps only in-frame clones and is missing some. The DNA gave D and trimming, while V, J and clone size come from that table. This sample has 150,000 to 200,000 clones, with 70% to 90% found just once. Between the trimmed V and J ends, which lost 0 bases and 1 base, there was a span of 10 bases. This CDR3 is built from 15 residues. Germline lookup yields CDR1 SGHRS and CDR2 YFSETQ. The chain links TRBV5-1 to TRBJ1-1; no reliable D call. Specimen: peripheral blood. The source of this sequence is a man between 60 and 70 years old with acute or convalescent COVID-19. The CDR3 loop reads CASSLDGRGNTEAFF. In DNA form, the CDR3 reads TGCGCCAGCAGCTTGGACGGGCGGGGGAACACTGAAGCTTTCTTT.